This T cell receptor (beta chain) was recorded in a study of blood T cell repertoires in COVID-19. Across the whole study: The United States, Italy and Spain were the sources of the acute and convalescent COVID-19 samples. From T cells, B-cell-depleted T cells, or PBMCs came the material, which was cDNA or gDNA.

Trimming left V 2 bases short and J 1 base short, with 11 bases between. The CDR3 contains 15 residues. In germline, CDR1 is SGHVS, CDR2 FQNEAQ. Authors' processing steps: Estimation of nucleated cell counts relied on the amplification of reference gene primers. Libraries were prepared by immunoSEQ multiplex PCR; TCRdb keeps only in-frame clonotypes and omits some of them. V, J and clone size are taken as reported in that table, and D and trimming were inferred from the DNA itself. This table holds about 40,000 clones, about 89% found once. Sample: peripheral blood. This chain connects TRBV7-8 to TRBJ1-1; the D gene is possibly TRBD1 (6 bases). This clonotype was sampled from a woman in her 30s in a cohort sampled during active COVID-19. CDR3 nucleotides: TGTGCCAGCAGCTTACGACCGACAGGGAACACTGAAGCTTTCTTT. It specifies CASSLRPTGNTEAFF.